These 26 T cell receptor beta chains were all obtained from the same sample, sequenced in a study of vaccination effects on CD4 cells after COVID-19. Only in-frame clones appear in the TCRdb table, and some are missing; sequencing was by immunoSEQ multiplex PCR. Among 50,000 to 65,000 clones listed, roughly 81% were seen once. These receptors have no identified antigens. Sequencing was preceded by expansion of antigen-specific CD4+ T cells with viral peptide pools in the ViraFEST assay. Isolating CD4+ T cells followed less than 12 days of culture. The material was CD4+ T cells from PBMCs cultured with HCoV-229E spike peptides, obtained before COVID-19 vaccination. The receptors here all came from a human donor who received a COVID-19 vaccine.

The chain joins TRBV29-1 to TRBJ2-5, with no clear D. Trimming took 5 bases from V and 1 from J, leaving 17 bases between them. Per the germline V gene, CDR1 is SQVTM and CDR2 is ANQGSEA. CDR3 length: 15 residues. The DNA for the CDR3 is TGCAGCGTTAGAGATCCGGGTGTCCCCCAAGAGACCCAGTACTTC. Protein sequence: CSVRDPGVPQETQYF. The whole variable domain, remainder taken from reference TRBV29-1 and TRBJ2-5, is SAVISQKPSRDICQRGTSLTIQCQVDSQVTMMFWYRQQPGQSLTLIATANQGSEATYESGFVIDKFPISRPNLTFSTLTVSNMSPEDSSIYLCSVRDPGVPQETQYFGPGTRLLVL.

The V call is TRBV12-5, the J call TRBJ1-1, with 7 bases lining up with TRBD1. The CDR3 sequence is 18 residues long. The J segment lost 1 base and the V segment lost 0 bases, leaving 11 bases of the junction unmatched. CDR1 is LGHNT, CDR2 FRNRAP, per germline. The CDR3 nucleotides are TGTGCTAGTGGTTTGGTACTTGGACAGGTTTGGGCGAACACTGAAGCTTTCTTT. Encoded protein: CASGLVLGQVWANTEAFF. Full variable domain (missing parts from reference TRBV12-5 and TRBJ1-1): DARVTQTPRHKVTEMGQEVTMRCQPILGHNTVFWYRQTMMQGLELLAYFRNRAPLDDSGMPKDRFSAEMPDATLATLKIQPSEPRDSAVYFCASGLVLGQVWANTEAFFGQGTRLTVV.

A single count supports this clone. The CDR3 reads CASSLGHSEQYV. DNA of the CDR3: TGTGCCAGCAGTCTGGGTCACAGCGAGCAGTACGTC. J is TRBJ2-7 and V is TRBV28, with D uncertain. CDR1 and CDR2 from the germline V gene are MDHEN and SYDVKM. CDR3 size: 12 residues. The V and J ends lost 5 bases and 6 bases respectively, with 11 bases between them.

Worth noting for this clone: The sample contains more than one DNA sequence encoding this CDR3. The genes are TRBV24-1 and TRBJ2-1, with D maybe TRBD2 (6 bases). Trimming took off 1 base at V and 1 base at J, with 7 bases between the two ends. The CDR3 consists of 15 residues. Germline V gene lookup returns CDR1 KGHDR and CDR2 SFDVKD. The DNA of the CDR3 is TGTGCCACCAGTGATTTCGGGGGTTCCTACAATGAGCAGTTCTTC. Translated, it gives CATSDFGGSYNEQFF.

V usage is TRBV10-2 and J usage is TRBJ2-3; TRBD2 is a possible D gene (5 bases). This CDR3 is built from 15 residues. Germline values: CDR1 WSHSY, CDR2 SAAADI. V was clipped by 7 bases and J by 2 bases, with 16 bases between them. The CDR3 is CASKPRGSTTDTQYF. The DNA of the CDR3 is TGCGCCAGCAAACCGCGCGGGTCTACCACAGATACGCAGTATTTT.

The chain employs TRBV7-8 and TRBJ2-3; D unresolved. Per the germline V gene, CDR1 is SGHVS and CDR2 is FQNEAQ. The V end lost 2 bases, the J end lost 1 base, and 4 bases lay between the germline ends. This CDR3 has 13 residues. In DNA, the CDR3 is TGTGCCAGCAGCTTACAGGGCACAGATACGCAGTATTTT. This encodes CASSLQGTDTQYF.

The chain combines TRBV27 with TRBJ1-1; TRBD1 aligns across 7 bases. This CDR3 has 16 residues. The V and J ends lost 4 bases and 4 bases, in that order; junction bases with no gene match: 12. In germline, CDR1 is MNHEY, CDR2 SMNVEV (reference sequence). CDR3 DNA: TGTGCCAGCAGTTCCCGACAGGGAGCTAGGGGCACTGAAGCTTTCTTT. This encodes CASSSRQGARGTEAFF.

This sequence joins TRBV2 and TRBJ2-5; a weak D match, TRBD1 (5 bases). Looked up from germline, CDR1 is SNHLY and CDR2 is FYNNEI. V lost 6 bases, J lost 4 bases, and 9 bases lay in between. The CDR3 extends over 12 amino acids. The CDR3 DNA sequence: TGTGCCAGCAGGCAAGGGGCAGAGACCCAGTACTTC. Translating it yields CASRQGAETQYF.

In its sample, this clone was seen once. This chain joins TRBV28 and TRBJ1-2; D gene unclear. Trimming pared 3 bases from V and 3 bases from J, leaving 8 bases between. In germline, CDR1 is MDHEN, CDR2 SYDVKM. This CDR3 is built from 13 residues. CDR3 protein: CASSLPGDYGYTF. The CDR3 nucleotides are TGTGCCAGCAGTTTGCCGGGCGACTATGGCTACACCTTC.

The chain joins TRBV6-1 to TRBJ2-7, with a weak D call TRBD2 (6 bases). V was cut by 2 bases and J by 0 bases, with 11 bases left in between. This CDR3 is built from 15 residues. Germline CDR1 reads MNHNS; CDR2 reads SASEGT. CDR3 protein: CASSERDFSSYEQYV. CDR3 bases: TGTGCCAGCAGTGAACGGGACTTCAGCTCCTACGAGCAGTACGTC.

This sequence joins TRBV5-8 and TRBJ2-3; D not resolved. Deletions cut 4 bases from V and 6 bases from J, with 12 bases between. There are 13 residues in the CDR3. CDR1 is SGHTS and CDR2 is YDEGEE in the germline V gene. The chain's CDR3 is CASSRDSTDTQYF. CDR3 bases: TGTGCCAGCAGCCGAGACTCGACGGATACGCAGTATTTT.

The chain employs TRBV19 and TRBJ1-5; 10 bases fit TRBD1. The germline gives CDR1 LNHDA, CDR2 SQIVND (reference sequence). The junction had 6 bases not matched to a gene; V was cut back by 9 bases and J by 4 bases. CDR3 length: 14 residues. In DNA, the CDR3 is TGTGCCAGCTCCCTGGACAGGGGGAATCAGCCCCAGCATTTT. It translates to CASSLDRGNQPQHF.

V is TRBV29-1 and J is TRBJ1-2; D unresolved. Germline V lookup: CDR1 SQVTM, CDR2 ANQGSEA. The CDR3 extends over 13 amino acids. V gave up 7 bases and J gave up 2 bases, with 14 bases separating them. This CDR3 reads CSAPRGQNYGYTF. For the CDR3, the DNA is TGCAGCGCCCCACGCGGGCAGAACTATGGCTACACCTTC.

The CDR3 region has the DNA TGTGCCAGCAGATCAAACAGGGGCATTCACTACGAGCAGTACGTC. Translation gives CASRSNRGIHYEQYV. V usage is TRBV6-5 and J usage is TRBJ2-7, with 7 positions matching TRBD1. This CDR3 is 15 amino acids long. Trimming cost V 6 bases and J 3 bases; bases outside gene matches: 11. CDR1 is MNHEY, CDR2 SVGAGI, per germline.

The V gene is TRBV19, the J gene TRBJ1-2; the match to TRBD1 covers 7 bases. This CDR3 is built from 15 residues. Unmatched junction bases numbered 6, after V lost 3 bases and J lost 2 bases. Germline CDR1 reads LNHDA; CDR2 reads SQIVND (reference sequence). This chain's CDR3 is CASSILSRGNYGYTF. The DNA for the CDR3 is TGTGCCAGTAGTATCTTATCCAGGGGGAACTATGGCTACACCTTC.

The rearrangement joins TRBV3-1 (or the pseudogene TRBV3-2) to TRBJ1-2; possibly TRBD1 for D (6 bases). Germline CDR1 reads LGHDT; CDR2 reads YNNKEL (reference sequence). Trimming removed 1 base at V and 0 bases at J, with 9 bases between. This CDR3 comprises 15 residues. CDR3 protein: CASSQGGGANYGYTF. Here the CDR3 DNA reads TGTGCCAGCAGCCAAGGAGGGGGAGCTAACTATGGCTACACCTTC.

The chain's CDR3 is CASSPGGVETQYF. CDR3 nucleotide sequence: TGCGCCAGCAGCCCGGGGGGGGTAGAGACCCAGTACTTC. The chain has TRBV5-1 and TRBJ2-5; 8 nucleotides line up with TRBD2. CDR1 and CDR2 (germline): SGHRS, YFSETQ. The CDR3 runs 13 residues. After removal of 4 bases from V and 4 bases from J, the junction contained 3 bases not matched to a gene. The entire variable domain, with the rest obtained from reference TRBV5-1 and TRBJ2-5, is as follows: KAGVTQTPRYLIKTRGQQVTLSCSPISGHRSVSWYQQTPGQGLQFLFEYFSETQRNKGNFPGRFSGRQFSNSRSEMNVSTLELGDSALYLCASSPGGVETQYFGPGTRLLVL.

This clone was counted between two and nine times. This chain links TRBV2 with TRBJ1-2; TRBD1 is a possible D gene (5 bases). V lost 8 bases and J 4 bases, leaving 8 bases between the germline ends. The CDR3 is 11 residues long. Germline V gene lookup returns CDR1 SNHLY and CDR2 FYNNEI. In DNA, the CDR3 is TGTGCCAGCGGGACGCTCTATGGCTACACCTTC. This gives the protein CASGTLYGYTF.

The chain employs TRBV18 and TRBJ2-1; TRBD1 aligns across 9 bases. From germline, CDR1 is KGHSH and CDR2 LQKENI. The CDR3 has 16 residues. V lost 6 bases and J lost 6; bases outside the gene matches: 12. The CDR3 DNA reads TGTGCCAGCTCGCCCCTGACAGGGGGAAAGGGCAATGAGCAGTTCTTC. Translated, it gives CASSPLTGGKGNEQFF. Based on the CDR3 plus reference TRBV18 and TRBJ2-1, the full variable domain is NAGVMQNPRHLVRRRGQEARLRCSPMKGHSHVYWYRQLPEEGLKFMVYLQKENIIDESGMPKERFSAEFPKEGPSILRIQQVVRGDSAAYFCASSPLTGGKGNEQFFGPGTRLTVL.

CDR3: CSASFGGNTIYF. As DNA, the CDR3 is TGCAGTGCTAGTTTCGGAGGAAACACCATATATTTT. This chain joins TRBV20-1 and TRBJ1-3, with D uncertain. Germline V CDR1 and CDR2: DFQATT, SNEGSKA (reference sequence). V lost 3 bases to trimming and J lost 4 bases, with 7 bases between them. There are 12 residues in the CDR3.

CDR3 sequence reads: CASSLGQGGQPQHF. CDR3 in DNA: TGCGCCAGCAGCTTGGGACAGGGCGGGCAGCCCCAGCATTTT. The J gene is TRBJ1-5, the V gene TRBV5-1; 7 nucleotides agree with TRBD1. CDR1 is SGHRS, CDR2 YFSETQ, per germline. The CDR3 contains 14 residues. J gave up 7 bases and V 0 bases, and 4 bases lay outside the gene matches. Supplemented by reference TRBV5-1 and TRBJ1-5, the full variable domain reads KAGVTQTPRYLIKTRGQQVTLSCSPISGHRSVSWYQQTPGQGLQFLFEYFSETQRNKGNFPGRFSGRQFSNSRSEMNVSTLELGDSALYLCASSLGQGGQPQHFGDGTRLSIL.

The genes are TRBV5-1 and TRBJ2-1; 11 bases are shared with TRBD1. CDR1 and CDR2 from the germline V gene are SGHRS and YFSETQ. The CDR3 loop spans 17 amino acids. V lost 0 bases and J lost 7; bases outside the gene matches: 9. CDR3 coding DNA: TGCGCCAGCAGCTTGGACGTGAGGGACAGGGGGATGAATGAGCAGTTCTTC. It is translated as CASSLDVRDRGMNEQFF.

The chain is built from TRBV12-3 or TRBV12-4 and TRBJ1-5; D gene unclear. V was pared by 6 bases and J by 0 bases, with 6 bases between. The CDR3 contains 13 residues. CDR3 bases: TGTGCCAGCAGCCGAAATAGCAATCAGCCCCAGCATTTT. It specifies CASSRNSNQPQHF.

This chain joins TRBV4-3 and TRBJ1-2, with a weak D call TRBD1 (6 bases). The CDR3 contains 15 residues. Germline assignment: CDR1 LGHNA and CDR2 YSLEER. Trimming took 1 base from V and 5 from J, leaving 14 bases between them. CDR3 nucleotide sequence: TGCGCCAGCAGCCAAGTTGGCGGGGGCAGATATGGCTACACCTTC. Encoded protein: CASSQVGGGRYGYTF.

The chain couples TRBV6-6 to TRBJ1-1, with D unclear. V was shortened by 6 bases and J by 0 bases, with 8 bases between the two germline ends. Germline V gene lookup returns CDR1 MNHNY and CDR2 SVGAGI (reference sequence). The CDR3 is made up of 13 amino acids. CDR3 in DNA: TGTGCCAGCAGGATTAGGGTGAACACTGAAGCTTTCTTT. Amino acid sequence: CASRIRVNTEAFF.

V and J are TRBV5-1 and TRBJ2-3; tentatively, D is TRBD2 (5 bases). CDR1 SGHRS and CDR2 YFSETQ come from the germline V gene. This CDR3 is 15 amino acids long. Trimming took off 0 bases at V and 0 bases at J, with 8 bases between the two ends. CDR3 loop: CASSLDTGSTDTQYF. CDR3 bases: TGCGCCAGCAGCTTGGACACGGGGAGCACAGATACGCAGTATTTT.